The sequence of this T cell receptor beta chain was determined in a study of T cell responses to AZD1222 COVID-19 vaccine. Study-wide background: Pooling was applied to second doses at about 4 or about 12 weeks. Notes on the study in general: At study baseline, merely a handful of AZD1222 recipients were seropositive. There were mostly white British donors and more females than males, and clonal diversity was possibly underestimated.

The V gene's germline CDR1 is LNHDA and CDR2 SQIVND (reference sequence). Trimming took 6 bases from V and 4 from J, leaving 19 bases between them. The CDR3 has 17 residues. Comment on this clone: Antigen: not known.

Generated by immunoSEQ multiplex PCR, the TCRdb table keeps only in-frame clones and is missing some. The profile covers roughly 55,000 clones, with roughly 90% appearing a single time and around 2% taken by the ten largest. The TCR was taken from an adult in good health. J is TRBJ1-6 and V is TRBV19, with D possibly matching TRBD1 (5 bases). The specimen was peripheral blood, collected on day 0 of AZD1222 vaccination. The chain's CDR3 is CASSLPGHNPYNSPLHF. The CDR3 DNA follows: TGTGCCAGTAGCCTCCCCGGACACAATCCGTATAATTCACCCCTCCACTTT.